Below, 3 T cell receptor beta chains from the same sample are listed, as sequenced in a study of blood T cell repertoires in COVID-19. Profiled with immunoSEQ multiplex PCR; TCRdb holds only in-frame clones, not every one. Among approximately 300,000 clones, around 89% were seen once, and the ten largest hold approximately 4.6%. Sequencing was done on a sample of peripheral blood. These receptors originate from a man aged 40-55 years with acute or convalescent COVID-19.

This clone was seen a few times. This chain joins TRBV4-1 and TRBJ2-7; weak D call: TRBD2 (6 bases). Deletions cut 0 bases from V and 6 bases from J, with 9 bases between. Germline values: CDR1 MGHRA, CDR2 YSYEKL. The CDR3 has 13 amino acids. The CDR3 is CASSQDRGTEQYF. The CDR3 region has the DNA TGCGCCAGCAGCCAAGATCGGGGGACCGAGCAGTACTTC.

The V call is TRBV19, the J call TRBJ1-4; possibly TRBD1 for D (6 bases). Trimming stripped 2 bases from V and 8 bases from J, with 12 bases between. There are 14 residues in the CDR3. The germline CDR1 and CDR2 sequences are LNHDA and SQIVND (reference sequence). CDR3 in DNA: TGTGCCAGTAGTATACAGGGGTACGTGGAAAAACTGTTTTTT. Its protein product is CASSIQGYVEKLFF.

This chain links TRBV5-6 with TRBJ2-7, with a possible D match to TRBD2 (6 bases). Germline V lookup: CDR1 SGHDT, CDR2 YYEEEE. The CDR3 contains 13 residues. The V gene lost 3 bases and the J gene lost 4 bases, with 11 bases spanning the gap. DNA of the CDR3: TGTGCCAGCAGCTCCGGCCGGGGGTACGAGCAGTACTTC. Its protein product is CASSSGRGYEQYF.